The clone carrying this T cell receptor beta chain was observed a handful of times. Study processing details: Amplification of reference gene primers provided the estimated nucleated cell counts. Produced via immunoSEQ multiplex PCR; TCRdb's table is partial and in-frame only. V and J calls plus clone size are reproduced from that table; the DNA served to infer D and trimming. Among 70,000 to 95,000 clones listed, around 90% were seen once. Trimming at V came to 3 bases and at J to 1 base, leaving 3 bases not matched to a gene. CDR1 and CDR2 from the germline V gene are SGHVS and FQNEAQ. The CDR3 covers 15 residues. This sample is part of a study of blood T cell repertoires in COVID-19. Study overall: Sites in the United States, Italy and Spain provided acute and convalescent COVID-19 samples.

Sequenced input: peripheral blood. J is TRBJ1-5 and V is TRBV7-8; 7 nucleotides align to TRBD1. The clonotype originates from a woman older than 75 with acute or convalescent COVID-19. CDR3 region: CASSLDRYSNQPQHF. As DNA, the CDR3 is TGTGCCAGCAGCTTGGACAGGTACAGCAATCAGCCCCAGCATTTT. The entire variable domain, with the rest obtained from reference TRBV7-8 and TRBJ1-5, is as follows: GAGVSQSPRYKVAKRGQDVALRCDPISGHVSLFWYQQALGQGPEFLTYFQNEAQLDKSGLPSDRFFAERPEGSVSTLKIQRTQQEDSAVYLCASSLDRYSNQPQHFGDGTRLSIL.